This TCR beta chain was retrieved from a study of blood T cell repertoires in COVID-19. For the study at large: COVID-19 samples, acute and convalescent, were from the United States, Italy and Spain. T cells, B-cell-depleted T cells, or PBMCs supplied cDNA or gDNA.

This clone is a singleton in its sample. The CDR3 spans 13 residues. From germline, CDR1 is GTSNPN and CDR2 SVGIG (reference sequence). V was shortened by 2 bases and J by 7 bases, with 12 bases between the two germline ends. Under the authors' procedure: Reference gene primer amplification gave estimated nucleated cell counts. Assay used: immunoSEQ multiplex PCR; TCRdb lists only in-frame clones, some missing. The V and J calls and clone size are taken from that table; D and trimming were inferred from the DNA. The data hold roughly 200,000 clones, with around 77% observed a single time. This TCR came from a man between 65 and 85 years old with active or convalescent COVID-19. The sample consisted of peripheral blood. The genes are TRBV30 and TRBJ2-1; TRBD2 is a possible D gene (6 bases). Written as DNA, the CDR3 is TGTGCCTGGAGTATAGGAGGGGATAATGAGCAGTTCTTC. Translated, it gives CAWSIGGDNEQFF.